These T cell receptor beta chains were read from a single sample in a study of cytomegalovirus exposure and HLA in healthy donors. Assay: immunoSEQ multiplex PCR; the TCRdb copy retains only in-frame clones and omits some. The profile shows around 200,000 clones, over 70% of them singletons. The sequenced sample was PBMCs. Source of these receptors: a young woman in good health and CMV-seropositive. CDR3s include the opening cysteine and the closing phenylalanine or tryptophan. Each record gives: V gene, CDR3 length, clone size, J gene, D gene, CDR3 protein, CDR3 DNA. D genes are given only for firm matches. Only part of the rows carry a size: once, few, many, or a class if the clone is expanded.

TRBV7-9	15	.	TRBJ2-7	.	CSSSLVGVGSDEQYF	TGTTCCAGCAGCTTAGTCGGGGTGGGCAGCGACGAGCAGTACTTC
TRBV2	11	few	TRBJ2-7	.	CASSERGTSLF	TGTGCCAGCAGTGAAAGGGGGACATCACTTTTC
TRBV15	16	.	TRBJ2-1	TRBD2	CATSSHRASGGNEQFF	TGTGCCACCAGCAGCCATCGGGCTAGCGGGGGCAATGAGCAGTTCTTC
TRBV19	14	.	TRBJ1-1	.	CASSVQGLNTEAFF	TGTGCCAGTAGTGTTCAGGGGTTGAACACTGAAGCTTTCTTT
TRBV11-2	13	.	TRBJ2-7	.	CASSEGLFYEQYF	TGTGCCAGCAGTGAGGGACTCTTCTACGAGCAGTACTTC
TRBV5-6	13	.	TRBJ1-1	.	CASNPSGATEAFF	TGTGCCAGCAACCCTTCAGGGGCCACTGAAGCTTTCTTT
TRBV28	15	.	TRBJ2-7	.	CASSPDEGGAYEQYF	TGTGCCAGCAGCCCCGACGAGGGAGGCGCCTACGAGCAGTACTTC
TRBV5-1	13	.	TRBJ2-1	.	CASSLALNNEQFF	TGCGCCAGCAGCTTGGCCCTAAACAATGAGCAGTTCTTC
TRBV18	15	.	TRBJ2-1	.	CASSPSDSSYNEQFF	TGTGCCAGCTCACCATCGGACAGCTCCTACAATGAGCAGTTCTTC
TRBV12-5	16	.	TRBJ2-3	.	CASGLQGVFSTDTQYF	TGTGCTAGTGGTTTGCAGGGCGTCTTTTCGACAGATACGCAGTATTTT
TRBV7-2	11	once	TRBJ2-7	.	CASSLLYEQYF	TGTGCCAGCAGCTTACTTTATGAGCAGTACTTC
TRBV7-2	14	few	TRBJ2-3	.	CASRSGTSTDTQYF	TGTGCCAGCAGGTCGGGAACTAGCACAGATACGCAGTATTTT
TRBV4-1	18	.	TRBJ2-7	TRBD2	CASSPGQSGTSGLSTQYF	TGCGCCAGCAGCCCTGGGCAATCCGGGACTAGCGGTCTTAGCACTCAGTACTTC
TRBV6-6	16	few	TRBJ1-5	TRBD1	CASSYGTGRGNQPQHF	TGTGCCAGCAGTTACGGGACAGGGAGGGGCAATCAGCCCCAGCATTTT
TRBV27	13	.	TRBJ1-5	.	CASSSDRNQPQHF	TGTGCCAGCAGTTCGGACAGAAATCAGCCCCAGCATTTT
TRBV6-5	14	few	TRBJ1-5	.	CASSYVEGIQPQHF	TGTGCCAGCAGTTACGTAGAGGGCATACAGCCCCAGCATTTT
TRBV28	15	.	TRBJ2-7	.	CASRSQGAGPYEQYF	TGTGCCAGCAGATCCCAGGGAGCGGGCCCCTACGAGCAGTACTTC
TRBV28	16	.	TRBJ1-5	TRBD1	CASSLTGSRGNQPQHF	TGTGCCAGCAGTCTGACAGGGAGTAGAGGCAATCAGCCCCAGCATTTT